The 30 T cell receptor beta chains below all came from one sample that was sequenced in a study of shared clonotypes between healthy human individuals. Sequencing used immunoSEQ multiplex PCR; TCRdb keeps in-frame clones, though not all of them. The repertoire holds roughly 500,000 clones, 79% seen once, with less than 15% in the top ten. The sequencing input was PBMCs. The source is a woman aged 40 to 50 in good health. Some clones in this sample may be carry-over from other donors' samples.

This clone has only one observation. The chain uses TRBV19 and TRBJ2-1; 8 bases match TRBD1. After removal of 3 bases from V and 5 bases from J, the junction contained 3 bases not matched to a gene. CDR1 is LNHDA and CDR2 is SQIVND in the germline V gene (reference sequence). The CDR3 covers 14 residues. CDR3 sequence (DNA): TGTGCCAGTAGTATCACAGGGGGTGACAATGAGCAGTTCTTC. This translates into CASSITGGDNEQFF.

The CDR3 region is CASRLEGSSTDTQYF. CDR3 bases: TGCGCCAGCAGGCTGGAGGGGTCTAGCACAGATACGCAGTATTTT. V gene TRBV5-1 combines with J gene TRBJ2-3; perhaps TRBD2 as D (6 bases). This CDR3 is 15 amino acids long. Germline CDR1 SGHRS, CDR2 YFSETQ. V was cut by 5 bases and J by 0 bases, with 13 bases left in between.

There are a few counts of this clone. The chain uses TRBV19 and TRBJ2-2, with D tentatively TRBD1 (6 bases). The CDR3 length is 16 residues. Between the trimmed V and J ends, which lost 5 bases and 1 base, there was a span of 14 bases. Germline-derived CDR1 and CDR2 are LNHDA and SQIVND (reference sequence). DNA of the CDR3: TGTGCCAGTAGTTGGTGGGGGACATTGAACACCGGGGAGCTGTTTTTT. As protein: CASSWWGTLNTGELFF.

The chain couples TRBV11-2 to TRBJ2-5; maybe TRBD2 (5 bases). Germline loops: CDR1 SGHAT, CDR2 FQNNGV. Between the trimmed V and J ends, which lost 3 bases and 0 bases, there was a span of 11 bases. The CDR3 consists of 15 residues. The CDR3 nucleotides are TGTGCCAGCAGCTTTCGGGGAGCCTACCAAGAGACCCAGTACTTC. This encodes CASSFRGAYQETQYF. The full variable domain, completed using reference TRBV11-2 and TRBJ2-5, is EAGVAQSPRYKIIEKRQSVAFWCNPISGHATLYWYQQILGQGPKLLIQFQNNGVVDDSQLPKDRFSAERLKGVDSTLKIQPAKLEDSAVYLCASSFRGAYQETQYFGPGTRLLVL.

This clone was picked up many times. The V call is TRBV4-2, the J call TRBJ2-1, with D hard to call. With 0 bases removed from V and 2 bases from J, the gap between germline ends came to 14 bases. The CDR3 runs to 17 residues. Germline-derived CDR1 and CDR2 are LGHNA and YNFKEQ. CDR3 bases: TGTGCCAGCAGCCAAGAAGGCACGACCCAACCCTACAATGAGCAGTTCTTC. Translating it yields CASSQEGTTQPYNEQFF.

V usage is TRBV1 and J usage is TRBJ2-7; the DNA was not compared with TRBD2, the D call given in the table. TRBV1 is a documented pseudogene. This CDR3 region has 17 residues. CDR3 protein: CTSLAGGLAGGPYEQYF. DNA of the CDR3: TGCACCAGCTTGGCGGGGGGCCTGGCGGGAGGGCCCTACGAGCAGTACTTC.

On this clone itself: Within the sample, other DNA sequences also encode this same CDR3. The V call is TRBV5-1, the J call TRBJ2-2; D could derive from TRBD1 or TRBD2 (5 bases each). CDR1 SGHRS and CDR2 YFSETQ come from the germline V gene. V was trimmed by 0 bases and J by 1 base, leaving 10 bases between them. The CDR3 spans 16 residues. The CDR3: CASSLAQGRNTGELFF. The CDR3 nucleotides read TGCGCCAGCAGCTTGGCTCAGGGACGGAACACCGGGGAGCTGTTTTTT.

The J gene is TRBJ2-6, the V gene TRBV19, with D perhaps matching TRBD1 (6 bases). The CDR3 is 14 residues long. Germline-derived CDR1 and CDR2 are LNHDA and SQIVND (reference sequence). Trimming shortened V by 4 bases and J by 2 bases, and 6 bases separated the two germline ends. The CDR3: CASSTGAGANVLTF. In nucleotides, the CDR3 is TGTGCCAGTAGTACAGGGGCTGGGGCCAACGTCCTGACTTTC.

The chain has TRBV30 and TRBJ2-7; tentatively, D is TRBD2 (6 bases). The germline V gene encodes CDR1 GTSNPN and CDR2 SVGIG (reference sequence). The CDR3 consists of 13 residues. V was shortened by 5 bases and J by 5 bases, with 16 bases between the two germline ends. CDR3 sequence reads: CAWQGRGGNEQYF. CDR3 in DNA: TGTGCCTGGCAGGGAAGGGGAGGCAACGAGCAGTACTTC.

V gene TRBV28 combines with J gene TRBJ2-7; unclear D gene. The CDR3 extends over 12 amino acids. Trimming left V 5 bases short and J 5 bases short, with 10 bases between. CDR1 and CDR2 from the germline V gene are MDHEN and SYDVKM. The CDR3 sequence is CASSPRQDEQYF. CDR3 DNA: TGTGCCAGCAGTCCCAGACAAGACGAGCAGTACTTC.

This clone was seen only a few times. The gene calls are TRBV28 and TRBJ1-5; 7 nucleotides align to TRBD1. Germline loops: CDR1 MDHEN, CDR2 SYDVKM. The CDR3 extends over 13 amino acids. Trimming removed 7 bases from V and 3 bases from J; junction bases left unmatched: 3. The CDR3 coding sequence is TGTGCCAGCAAGACAGGGACCAATCAGCCCCAGCATTTT. Its protein is CASKTGTNQPQHF.

A few counts support this clone. V usage is TRBV19 and J usage is TRBJ2-1; 10 bases match TRBD2. Germline values: CDR1 LNHDA, CDR2 SQIVND (reference sequence). V gave up 3 bases and J gave up 2 bases; unmatched junction bases: 10. This CDR3 comprises 18 residues. The CDR3 loop reads CASSMGLGLAGAYNEQFF. The CDR3 DNA is TGTGCCAGTAGTATGGGGTTAGGGCTAGCGGGAGCCTACAATGAGCAGTTCTTC. Full variable domain (missing parts from reference TRBV19 and TRBJ2-1): DGGITQSPKYLFRKEGQNVTLSCEQNLNHDAMYWYRQDPGQGLRLIYYSQIVNDFQKGDIAEGYSVSREKKESFPLTVTSAQKNPTAFYLCASSMGLGLAGAYNEQFFGPGTRLTVL.

This chain uses TRBV18 with TRBJ1-5; 7 positions match TRBD1. The V gene's germline CDR1 is KGHSH and CDR2 LQKENI. The J segment lost 4 bases and the V segment lost 2 bases, leaving 5 bases of the junction unmatched. There are 15 residues in the CDR3. The CDR3 coding sequence is TGTGCCAGCTCACCAGCCGGGACAGAAAATCAGCCCCAGCATTTT. Amino acid sequence: CASSPAGTENQPQHF.

This clone showed up just once. The V call is TRBV4-3, the J call TRBJ2-7; a possible D gene is TRBD2 (6 bases). Looked up from germline, CDR1 is LGHNA and CDR2 is YSLEER. V lost 4 bases to trimming and J lost 2 bases, with 12 bases between them. This CDR3 region has 14 residues. DNA for the CDR3: TGCGCCAGCAGCCCAGGAGGGCCTCCCTACGAGCAGTACTTC. Its protein is CASSPGGPPYEQYF.

V usage is TRBV5-6 and J usage is TRBJ2-3; D possibly corresponds to TRBD2 (5 bases). Germline assignment: CDR1 SGHDT and CDR2 YYEEEE. The germline V and J ends were trimmed by 4 bases and 8 bases, with 17 bases remaining between them. This CDR3 spans 14 amino acids. CDR3 sequence reads: CASSRISEGGTQYF. The CDR3 region has the DNA TGTGCCAGCAGCCGAATATCAGAGGGTGGTACGCAGTATTTT.

The chain recombines TRBV19 with TRBJ1-5; 8 positions agree with TRBD1. Germline CDR1 LNHDA, CDR2 SQIVND (reference sequence). Germline trimming cut 5 bases from V and 0 bases from J; bases unmatched to any gene: 12. This CDR3 contains 18 residues. DNA of the CDR3: TGTGCCAGTAGTCCTCACACCGGGACAGGATTTAGCAATCAGCCCCAGCATTTT. Amino acids: CASSPHTGTGFSNQPQHF.

The rearrangement joins TRBV28 to TRBJ1-5; D remains ambiguous. The V gene's germline CDR1 is MDHEN and CDR2 SYDVKM. Deletions cut 5 bases from V and 1 base from J, with 3 bases between. The CDR3 has 12 amino acids. The CDR3 nucleotides read TGTGCCAGCAGTGACAGCAATCAGCCCCAGCATTTT. Amino acid sequence: CASSDSNQPQHF.

The table lists this clone with many counts. The chain uses TRBV29-1 and TRBJ1-5; 10 bases match TRBD1. The CDR3 extends over 13 amino acids. The germline CDR1 and CDR2 sequences are SQVTM and ANQGSEA. The V and J ends lost 7 bases and 5 bases, in that order; junction bases with no gene match: 5. The CDR3 sequence is CSGGQGKDQPQHF. CDR3 nucleotides: TGCAGCGGGGGACAGGGGAAGGATCAGCCCCAGCATTTT.

The chain couples TRBV6-4 to TRBJ1-1, with D perhaps TRBD1 (6 bases). This CDR3 contains 13 residues. Germline CDR1 reads MRHNA; CDR2 reads SNTAGT. The germline V and J ends were trimmed by 6 bases and 5 bases, with 13 bases remaining between them. CDR3 protein: CASRPQQGTEAFF. The CDR3 DNA reads TGTGCCAGCAGACCACAACAGGGAACTGAAGCTTTCTTT.

This clone was seen just once. This chain uses TRBV27 with TRBJ2-2; the D gene could be TRBD1 or TRBD2 (6 bases each). The germline V gene has CDR1 MNHEY and CDR2 SMNVEV (reference sequence). CDR3 size: 15 residues. Trimming pared 2 bases from V and 4 bases from J, leaving 11 bases between. The CDR3 loop is CASSLRGQGTGELFF. DNA of the CDR3: TGTGCCAGCAGTTTACGGGGGCAGGGCACCGGGGAGCTGTTTTTT.

J is TRBJ1-3 and V is TRBV13, with TRBD1 as a possible D gene (5 bases). Germline CDR1 and CDR2: PRHDT and FYEKMQ (reference sequence). Deletions cut 3 bases from V and 4 bases from J, with 13 bases between. This CDR3 contains 15 residues. CDR3 bases: TGTGCCAGCAGCTTGGCCGGGGCTGCCGGAAACACCATATATTTT. Protein sequence: CASSLAGAAGNTIYF.

The V call is TRBV5-1, the J call TRBJ1-1; possible D gene TRBD1, 5 bases. V was cut by 3 bases and J by 4 bases, with 13 bases left in between. Germline V CDR1 and CDR2: SGHRS, YFSETQ. The CDR3 covers 14 residues. The CDR3 DNA reads TGCGCCAGCAGCTGGACAAATGGGGGCACTGAAGCTTTCTTT. As protein: CASSWTNGGTEAFF. The whole variable domain, filled in from reference TRBV5-1 and TRBJ1-1, reads KAGVTQTPRYLIKTRGQQVTLSCSPISGHRSVSWYQQTPGQGLQFLFEYFSETQRNKGNFPGRFSGRQFSNSRSEMNVSTLELGDSALYLCASSWTNGGTEAFFGQGTRLTVV.

This sequence joins TRBV28 and TRBJ2-7, with D possibly matching TRBD2 (6 bases). The CDR3 sequence is 15 residues long. Germline CDR1 is MDHEN and CDR2 is SYDVKM. Between the trimmed V and J ends, which lost 6 bases and 0 bases, there was a span of 15 bases. This chain's CDR3 is CASSPPGGISYEQYF. The CDR3 DNA follows: TGTGCCAGCAGCCCCCCGGGCGGGATCTCCTACGAGCAGTACTTC.

The table lists this clone with many counts. The CDR3 is CASSAFGQGEGQPQHF. The DNA of the CDR3 is TGTGCCAGCAGTGCCTTCGGACAGGGTGAGGGTCAGCCCCAGCATTTT. This chain connects TRBV2 to TRBJ1-5; 8 bases map to TRBD1. The J segment lost 6 bases and the V segment lost 4 bases, leaving 11 bases of the junction unmatched. CDR1 and CDR2 from the germline V gene are SNHLY and FYNNEI. The CDR3 is 16 amino acids.

The chain employs TRBV5-8 and TRBJ1-5; D ambiguous. Germline CDR1 is SGHTS and CDR2 is YDEGEE. The CDR3 consists of 15 residues. Trimming stripped 4 bases from V and 7 bases from J, with 18 bases between. The CDR3 DNA is TGTGCCAGCAGCCGTTTACAAGGTCGGAGACAGCCCCAGCATTTT. Protein product: CASSRLQGRRQPQHF.

In regard to this clone: A far larger clone is one nucleotide away, so this likely arose from a read error. This chain joins TRBV2 and TRBJ1-2; TRBD1 matches at 11 bases. This CDR3 comprises 17 residues. CDR1 is SNHLY, CDR2 FYNNEI, per germline. CDR3 in DNA: TGTGCCAGCAGTGAGTTTGGGACAGGGGGATCGAGTTATGGCTGCACCTTC. Its translation: CASSEFGTGGSSYGCTF.

The rearrangement links TRBV28 to TRBJ1-4; 7 bases agree with TRBD1. The V segment lost 5 bases and the J segment 3 bases; nucleotides outside the gene matches: 0. Germline assignment: CDR1 MDHEN and CDR2 SYDVKM. This CDR3 has 13 residues. CDR3 nucleotide sequence: TGTGCCAGCAGTCAGGGGGCTAATGAAAAACTGTTTTTT. Its translation is CASSQGANEKLFF.

The V call is TRBV19, the J call TRBJ2-1; possibly TRBD1 or TRBD2 for D (5 bases each). Germline V lookup: CDR1 LNHDA, CDR2 SQIVND (reference sequence). The CDR3 totals 15 residues. V dropped 5 bases and J dropped 9 bases, with 20 bases sitting between them. In nucleotides, the CDR3 is TGTGCCAGTAGTCCTCGGGGACCTATTATCGGTGAGCAGTTCTTC. Its translation is CASSPRGPIIGEQFF.

The rearrangement uses TRBV5-4 and TRBJ2-7; 12 bases fit TRBD2. Trimming at V came to 0 bases and at J to 5 bases, leaving 3 bases not matched to a gene. This CDR3 region has 15 residues. Germline V gives CDR1 SGHNT, CDR2 YYREEE (reference sequence). The DNA for the CDR3 is TGTGCCAGCAGCTTGGGGCCTAGCGGGAGGGACGAGCAGTACTTC. Translation gives CASSLGPSGRDEQYF. The whole variable domain, remainder taken from reference TRBV5-4 and TRBJ2-7, is ETGVTQSPTHLIKTRGQQVTLRCSSQSGHNTVSWYQQALGQGPQFIFQYYREEENGRGNFPPRFSGLQFPNYSSELNVNALELDDSALYLCASSLGPSGRDEQYFGPGTRLTVT.

The V gene is TRBV19, the J gene TRBJ2-3, with 11 nucleotides matching TRBD1. The trim removed 5 bases at V and 5 bases at J, leaving 3 bases unmatched. Germline CDR1 is LNHDA and CDR2 is SQIVND (reference sequence). The CDR3 spans 14 residues. The CDR3 region is CASSSGTGGDTQYF. The CDR3 region has the DNA TGTGCCAGTAGTTCCGGGACAGGGGGAGATACGCAGTATTTT.